The 24 T cell receptor beta chains below all came from one sample that was sequenced in a study of T cell responses to AZD1222 COVID-19 vaccine. Clones were read by immunoSEQ multiplex PCR, and TCRdb kept only the in-frame ones, dropping some. The sample shows 130,000 or so clones, around 86% of them seen only once. The material sequenced was peripheral blood, taken on day 0 of AZD1222 vaccination. The receptors here all came from an adult in good health.

This chain links TRBV18 with TRBJ1-1; 7 bases fit TRBD1. This CDR3 contains 13 residues. Germline CDR1 and CDR2: KGHSH and LQKENI. V was clipped by 4 bases and J by 7 bases; unmatched bases: 6. CDR3 sequence: CASSLTRDSEAFF. The DNA for the CDR3 is TGTGCCAGCTCACTGACTAGGGACAGTGAAGCTTTCTTT.

The chain is built from TRBV3-1 (or the pseudogene TRBV3-2) and TRBJ1-6, with D unclear. The CDR3 sequence is 13 residues long. V was shortened by 0 bases and J by 10 bases, with 7 bases between the two germline ends. Germline CDR1 LGHDT, CDR2 YNNKEL (reference sequence). CDR3 DNA sequence: TGTGCCAGCAGCCAAGATATAAAATCACCCCTCCACTTT. Protein product: CASSQDIKSPLHF.

The chain couples TRBV28 to TRBJ1-4, with D unresolved. Germline V lookup: CDR1 MDHEN, CDR2 SYDVKM. The germline V and J ends were trimmed by 3 bases and 6 bases, with 17 bases remaining between them. The CDR3 totals 16 residues. The CDR3 here is CASSLKSWREDEKLFF. The CDR3 region has the DNA TGTGCCAGCAGTTTGAAATCCTGGAGGGAAGATGAAAAACTGTTTTTT.

The chain joins TRBV2 to TRBJ1-2; 7 bases line up with TRBD1. Germline trimming cut 5 bases from V and 0 bases from J; bases unmatched to any gene: 9. Germline CDR1 reads SNHLY; CDR2 reads FYNNEI. The CDR3 has 16 amino acids. The CDR3 loop is CASSNNRGETNYGYTF. The CDR3 DNA reads as TGTGCCAGCAGTAACAACAGGGGCGAGACTAACTATGGCTACACCTTC.

This chain links TRBV5-6 with TRBJ1-5; no reliable D call. V was pared by 1 base and J by 5 bases, with 13 bases between. Germline CDR1 and CDR2: SGHDT and YYEEEE. The CDR3 totals 15 residues. CDR3 amino acids: CASSLNWGSDQPQHF. The CDR3 DNA is TGTGCCAGCAGCTTGAATTGGGGTTCTGATCAGCCCCAGCATTTT.

This clone was found a few times. The rearrangement links TRBV10-3 to TRBJ1-5; a possible D gene is TRBD1 (5 bases). CDR3 length equals 13 residues. Trimming shortened V by 10 bases and J by 5 bases, and 15 bases separated the two germline ends. Looked up from germline, CDR1 is ENHRY and CDR2 is SYGVKD. In nucleotides, the CDR3 is TGTGCCACTAGAGGGTTAGGGGATCAGCCCCAGCATTTT. This gives the protein CATRGLGDQPQHF.

This clone was found a few times. The rearrangement uses TRBV28 and TRBJ1-5; no firm D call. The CDR3 is made up of 15 amino acids. The V and J ends lost 1 base and 6 bases respectively, with 13 bases between them. The germline CDR1 and CDR2 sequences are MDHEN and SYDVKM. DNA for the CDR3: TGTGCCAGCAGTTTATCATTCGGCAACAGTCAGCCCCAGCATTTT. Translation: CASSLSFGNSQPQHF.

V usage is TRBV27 and J usage is TRBJ1-6; possible D gene TRBD1, 5 bases. The germline CDR1 and CDR2 sequences are MNHEY and SMNVEV (reference sequence). The CDR3 totals 14 residues. V lost 8 bases and J 7 bases, leaving 15 bases between the germline ends. The CDR3 spells CASGGRRENSPLHF. The CDR3 region has the DNA TGTGCCAGCGGGGGGAGGAGGGAAAATTCACCCCTCCACTTT.

This clone was found a few times. The gene calls are TRBV11-1 and TRBJ2-1; 7 bases fit TRBD1. With V trimmed by 5 bases and J by 4 bases, 5 bases remained unmatched. CDR1 SGHAT and CDR2 FQDESV come from the germline V gene (reference sequence). CDR3 length: 14 residues. The CDR3 sequence: CASSNYRGYNEQFF. CDR3 sequence (DNA): TGTGCCAGCAGCAACTACAGGGGTTACAATGAGCAGTTCTTC.

This clone was recorded a few times. The chain is built from TRBV15 and TRBJ1-2; D possibly corresponds to TRBD1 (6 bases). Germline lookup yields CDR1 LNHNV and CDR2 YYDKDF (reference sequence). V was cut by 5 bases and J by 3 bases, with 10 bases left in between. The CDR3 runs 13 residues. CDR3 loop: CATSSGVDYGYTF. CDR3 DNA sequence: TGTGCCACCAGCTCAGGGGTAGACTATGGCTACACCTTC.

The rearrangement joins TRBV2 to TRBJ1-5; D remains unclear. V was cut by 3 bases and J by 0 bases, with 6 bases left in between. CDR1 SNHLY and CDR2 FYNNEI come from the germline V gene. The CDR3 contains 14 residues. The CDR3 here is CASSDSYSNQPQHF. CDR3 nucleotides: TGTGCCAGCAGTGATTCCTATAGCAATCAGCCCCAGCATTTT.

This clone was recorded only once. V is TRBV5-4 and J is TRBJ2-2; 7 positions match TRBD1. Unmatched junction bases numbered 5, after V lost 4 bases and J lost 5 bases. The CDR3 sequence is 14 residues long. CDR1 is SGHNT, CDR2 YYREEE, per germline (reference sequence). The chain's CDR3 is CASSLGDRTGELFF. DNA for the CDR3: TGTGCCAGCAGCCTCGGGGACAGAACCGGGGAGCTGTTTTTT.

The chain recombines TRBV18 with TRBJ1-3, with TRBD1 identical over 9 bases. Losses at the gene ends were 4 bases for V and 1 base for J; bases not matched to a gene: 2. The CDR3 runs 15 residues. CDR1 is KGHSH and CDR2 is LQKENI in the germline V gene. This CDR3 is CASSRDRASGNTIYF. Here the CDR3 DNA reads TGTGCCAGCTCACGGGACAGGGCGTCTGGAAACACCATATATTTT.

The rearrangement links TRBV9 to TRBJ2-7, with D unclear. The germline V gene has CDR1 SGDLS and CDR2 YYNGEE. The ends were cut back, 0 bases at V and 6 bases at J, with 4 bases in the middle. The CDR3 has 11 amino acids. CDR3 residues: CASSVGAEQYF. DNA for the CDR3: TGTGCCAGCAGCGTAGGGGCCGAGCAGTACTTC.

V and J are TRBV4-3 and TRBJ1-5, with 7 bases identical to TRBD1. The trim removed 0 bases at V and 7 bases at J, leaving 9 bases unmatched. This CDR3 comprises 16 residues. Germline V CDR1 and CDR2: LGHNA, YSLEER. The CDR3 here is CASSQDVDRVGQPQHF. Written as DNA, the CDR3 is TGCGCCAGCAGCCAAGATGTAGACAGGGTGGGACAGCCCCAGCATTTT.

The J gene is TRBJ1-1, the V gene TRBV11-1; 7 positions match TRBD1. Per the germline V gene, CDR1 is SGHAT and CDR2 is FQDESV (reference sequence). The CDR3 is 15 amino acids. V lost 5 bases, J lost 4 bases, and 10 bases stayed unmatched. Here the CDR3 reads CASSLGQVGSTEAFF. The CDR3 region has the DNA TGTGCCAGCAGCCTAGGACAGGTTGGGAGCACTGAAGCTTTCTTT.

J is TRBJ1-5 and V is TRBV7-2; D ambiguous. V lost 5 bases and J 5 bases, leaving 10 bases between the germline ends. This CDR3 is 13 amino acids long. In germline, CDR1 is SGHTA, CDR2 FQGNSA. CDR3 nucleotides: TGTGCCAGCAGCGCCGGGATGTATCAGCCCCAGCATTTT. This codes for CASSAGMYQPQHF.

The rearrangement uses TRBV6-5 and TRBJ2-7; D gene uncertain. The germline V gene encodes CDR1 MNHEY and CDR2 SVGAGI. Trimming left V 0 bases short and J 6 bases short, with 18 bases between. CDR3 length: 16 residues. CDR3 DNA: TGTGCCAGCAGTTACTCGACCAGCCCACGCCCCGGCGAGCAGTACTTC. Protein sequence: CASSYSTSPRPGEQYF.

The V call is TRBV5-1, the J call TRBJ1-6; D perhaps matches TRBD1 (6 bases). Germline loops: CDR1 SGHRS, CDR2 YFSETQ. V lost 4 bases, J lost 5 bases, and 19 bases lay in between. There are 17 residues in the CDR3. The CDR3 region has the DNA TGCGCCAGCAGCCCCCGGGGGGCAGGGACGAATAATTCACCCCTCCACTTT. Its translation is CASSPRGAGTNNSPLHF. The entire variable domain, with the rest obtained from reference TRBV5-1 and TRBJ1-6, is as follows: KAGVTQTPRYLIKTRGQQVTLSCSPISGHRSVSWYQQTPGQGLQFLFEYFSETQRNKGNFPGRFSGRQFSNSRSEMNVSTLELGDSALYLCASSPRGAGTNNSPLHFGNGTRLTVT.

This clone has just one count. The chain has TRBV6-5 and TRBJ1-6; D unclear. This CDR3 region has 15 residues. V was trimmed by 6 bases and J by 7 bases, leaving 16 bases between them. Germline-derived CDR1 and CDR2 are MNHEY and SVGAGI. The CDR3 coding sequence is TGTGCCAGCAGACTCTATCCGGTGGCAAATTCACCCCTCCACTTT. As protein: CASRLYPVANSPLHF.

This clone was seen more than once but under ten times. V usage is TRBV5-6 and J usage is TRBJ1-2; 7 bases are shared with TRBD1. The CDR3 consists of 14 residues. Per germline, CDR1 SGHDT and CDR2 YYEEEE. The J segment lost 4 bases and the V segment lost 3 bases, leaving 6 bases of the junction unmatched. CDR3 bases: TGTGCCAGCAGCTCTCTGAAGGGGGCCTATGGCTACACCTTC. It encodes CASSSLKGAYGYTF.

The chain uses TRBV4-3 and TRBJ1-3, with 8 bases lining up with TRBD1. V trimming: 0 bases; J trimming: 3 bases; junction bases outside the gene matches: 10. The CDR3 is 18 residues long. CDR1 and CDR2 from the germline V gene are LGHNA and YSLEER. CDR3 DNA sequence: TGCGCCAGCAGCCAAGAAGGGGGACTGACAGGGGTTGGAAACACCATATATTTT. Amino acid sequence: CASSQEGGLTGVGNTIYF.

In DNA form, the CDR3 reads TGTGCCAGCACCCCTTATGCAGGTTTATATGGCTACACCTTC. It encodes CASTPYAGLYGYTF. The chain combines TRBV27 with TRBJ1-2; no clear D. Trimming removed 7 bases from V and 5 bases from J, with 17 bases in between. The CDR3 contains 14 residues. Germline V gives CDR1 MNHEY, CDR2 SMNVEV (reference sequence).

The CDR3 loop is CASSVAHPNSGNTIYF. CDR3 sequence (DNA): TGTGCCAGCAGCGTAGCTCACCCAAACTCTGGAAACACCATATATTTT. The chain couples TRBV9 to TRBJ1-3, with D unclear. Germline CDR1 is SGDLS and CDR2 is YYNGEE. Trimming removed 0 bases from V and 0 bases from J, with 10 bases in between. The CDR3 is 16 residues long.